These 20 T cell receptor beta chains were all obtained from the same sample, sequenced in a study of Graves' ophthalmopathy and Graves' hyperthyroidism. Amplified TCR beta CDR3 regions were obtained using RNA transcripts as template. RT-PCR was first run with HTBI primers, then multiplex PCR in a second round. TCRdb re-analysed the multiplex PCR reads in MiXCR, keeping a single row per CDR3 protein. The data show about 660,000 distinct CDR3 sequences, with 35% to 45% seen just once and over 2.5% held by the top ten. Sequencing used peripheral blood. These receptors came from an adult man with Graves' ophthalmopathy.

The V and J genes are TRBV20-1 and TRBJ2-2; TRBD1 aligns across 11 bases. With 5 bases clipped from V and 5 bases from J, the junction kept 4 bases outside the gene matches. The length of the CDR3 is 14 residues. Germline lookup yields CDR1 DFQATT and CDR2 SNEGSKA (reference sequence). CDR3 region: CSAQDRGRTGELFF. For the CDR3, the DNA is TGCAGTGCTCAGGACAGGGGGCGGACCGGGGAGCTGTTTTTT.

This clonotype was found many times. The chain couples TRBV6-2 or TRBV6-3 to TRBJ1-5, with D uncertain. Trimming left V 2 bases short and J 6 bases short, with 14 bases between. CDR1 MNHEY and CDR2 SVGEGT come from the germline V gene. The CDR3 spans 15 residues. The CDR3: CASSYRVAGVQPQHF. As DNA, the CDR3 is TGTGCCAGCAGTTACCGCGTTGCGGGAGTTCAGCCCCAGCATTTT.

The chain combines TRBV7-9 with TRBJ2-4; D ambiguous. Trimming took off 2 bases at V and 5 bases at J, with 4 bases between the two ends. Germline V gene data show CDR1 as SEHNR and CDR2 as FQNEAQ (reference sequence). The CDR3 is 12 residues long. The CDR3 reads CASSLTENIQYF. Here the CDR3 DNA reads TGTGCCAGCAGCTTAACCGAAAACATTCAGTACTTC.

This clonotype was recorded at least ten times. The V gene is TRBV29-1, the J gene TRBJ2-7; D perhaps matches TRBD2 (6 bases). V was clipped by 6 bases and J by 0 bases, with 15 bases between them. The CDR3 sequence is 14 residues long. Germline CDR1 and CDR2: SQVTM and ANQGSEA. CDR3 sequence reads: CSVPRDSGSYEQYF. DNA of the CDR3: TGCAGCGTCCCGCGGGACTCGGGCTCCTACGAGCAGTACTTC.

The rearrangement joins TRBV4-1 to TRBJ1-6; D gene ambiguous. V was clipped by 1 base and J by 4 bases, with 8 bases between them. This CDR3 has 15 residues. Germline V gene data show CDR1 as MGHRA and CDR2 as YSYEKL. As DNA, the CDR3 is TGCGCCAGCAGCCAAGTATTGGAATATAATTCACCCCTCCACTTT. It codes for CASSQVLEYNSPLHF.

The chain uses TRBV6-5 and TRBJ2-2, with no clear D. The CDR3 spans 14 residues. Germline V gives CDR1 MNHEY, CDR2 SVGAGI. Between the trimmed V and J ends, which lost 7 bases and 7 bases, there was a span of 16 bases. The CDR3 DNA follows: TGTGCCAGCATCGGTTCCCTAGTGGTCGGGGAGCTGTTTTTT. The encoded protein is CASIGSLVVGELFF.

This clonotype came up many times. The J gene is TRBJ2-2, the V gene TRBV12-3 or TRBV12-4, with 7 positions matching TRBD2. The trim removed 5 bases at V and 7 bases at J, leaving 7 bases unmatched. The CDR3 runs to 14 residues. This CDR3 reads CASSRQRGGGELFF. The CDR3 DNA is TGTGCCAGCAGTAGACAGCGGGGCGGCGGGGAGCTGTTTTTT.

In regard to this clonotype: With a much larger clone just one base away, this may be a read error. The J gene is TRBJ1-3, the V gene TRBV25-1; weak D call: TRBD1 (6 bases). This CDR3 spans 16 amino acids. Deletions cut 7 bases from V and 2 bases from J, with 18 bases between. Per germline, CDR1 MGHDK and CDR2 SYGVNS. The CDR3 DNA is TGTGCCAGCACCCCGACAGGACGGGGCGCTGGAAACACCATATATTTT. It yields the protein CASTPTGRGAGNTIYF.

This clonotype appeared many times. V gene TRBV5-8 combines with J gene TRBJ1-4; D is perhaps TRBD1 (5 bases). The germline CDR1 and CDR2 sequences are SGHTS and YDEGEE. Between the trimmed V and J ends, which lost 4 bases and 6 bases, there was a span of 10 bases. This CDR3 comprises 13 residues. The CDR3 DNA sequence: TGTGCCAGCAGCCGACAGTTTGATGAAAAACTGTTTTTT. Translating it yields CASSRQFDEKLFF.

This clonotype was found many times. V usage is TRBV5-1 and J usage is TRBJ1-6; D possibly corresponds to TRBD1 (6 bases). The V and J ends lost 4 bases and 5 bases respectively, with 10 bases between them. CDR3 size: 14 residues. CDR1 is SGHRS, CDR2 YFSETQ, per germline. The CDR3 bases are TGCGCCAGCAGCCCCCGGACAGATAATTCACCCCTCCACTTT. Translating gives CASSPRTDNSPLHF.

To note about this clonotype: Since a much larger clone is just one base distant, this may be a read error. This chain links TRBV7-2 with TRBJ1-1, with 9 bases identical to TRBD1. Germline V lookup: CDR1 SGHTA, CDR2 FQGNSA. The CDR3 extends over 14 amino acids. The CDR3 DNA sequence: TGTGCCGGCAGCTTGGGACAGGGAAGCACTGAAGCTTTCTTT. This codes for CAGSLGQGSTEAFF.

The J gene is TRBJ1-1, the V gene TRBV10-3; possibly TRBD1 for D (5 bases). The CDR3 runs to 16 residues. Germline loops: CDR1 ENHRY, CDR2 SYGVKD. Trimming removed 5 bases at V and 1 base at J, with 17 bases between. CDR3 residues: CAISPYSSGRNTEAFF. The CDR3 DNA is TGTGCCATCAGTCCCTACTCGTCGGGACGGAACACTGAAGCTTTCTTT.

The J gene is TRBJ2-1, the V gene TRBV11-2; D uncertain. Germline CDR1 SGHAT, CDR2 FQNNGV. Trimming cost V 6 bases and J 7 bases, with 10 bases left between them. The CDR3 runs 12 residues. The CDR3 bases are TGTGCCAGCAGTTTCGTGGGGAATGAGCAGTTCTTC. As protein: CASSFVGNEQFF.

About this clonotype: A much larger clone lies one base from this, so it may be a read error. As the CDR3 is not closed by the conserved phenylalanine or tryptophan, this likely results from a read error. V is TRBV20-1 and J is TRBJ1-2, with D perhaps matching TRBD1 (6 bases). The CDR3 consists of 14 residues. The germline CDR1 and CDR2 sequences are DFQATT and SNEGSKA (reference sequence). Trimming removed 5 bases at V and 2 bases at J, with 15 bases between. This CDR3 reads CSARRTEGNYGYTL. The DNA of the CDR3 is TGCAGTGCTCGAAGGACAGAGGGGAACTATGGCTACACCCTC.

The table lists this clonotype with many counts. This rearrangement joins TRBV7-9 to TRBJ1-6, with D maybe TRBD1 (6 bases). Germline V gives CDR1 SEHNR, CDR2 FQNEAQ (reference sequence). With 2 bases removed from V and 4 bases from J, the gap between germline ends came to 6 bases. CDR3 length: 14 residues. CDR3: CASSLQGYNSPLHF. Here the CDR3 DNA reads TGTGCCAGCAGCTTACAGGGGTATAATTCACCCCTCCACTTT.

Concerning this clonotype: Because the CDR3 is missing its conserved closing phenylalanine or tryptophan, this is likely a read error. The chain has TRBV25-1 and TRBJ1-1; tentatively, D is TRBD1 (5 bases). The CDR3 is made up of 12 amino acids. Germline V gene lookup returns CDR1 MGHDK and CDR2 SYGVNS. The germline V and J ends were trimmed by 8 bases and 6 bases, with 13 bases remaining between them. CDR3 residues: CASVVTGPEAFL. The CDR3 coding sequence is TGTGCCAGCGTTGTAACGGGGCCTGAAGCTTTCCTT.

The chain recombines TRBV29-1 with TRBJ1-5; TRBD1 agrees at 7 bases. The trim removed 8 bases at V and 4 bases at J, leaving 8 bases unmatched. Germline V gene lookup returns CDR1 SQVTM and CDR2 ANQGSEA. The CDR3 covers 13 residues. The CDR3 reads CSSRQGPNQPQHF. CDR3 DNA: TGCAGCAGCCGACAGGGACCGAATCAGCCCCAGCATTTT.

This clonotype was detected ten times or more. CDR3 loop: CASSLAGRDGYTF. CDR3 coding DNA: TGTGCCAGCAGTTTAGCGGGGCGGGACGGCTACACCTTC. The chain is built from TRBV12-3 or TRBV12-4 and TRBJ1-2; possible D gene TRBD1, 5 bases. Trimming removed 0 bases at V and 8 bases at J, with 10 bases between. The CDR3 totals 13 residues.

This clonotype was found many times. CDR3 region: CASRPTTLPVTSYGYTF. The CDR3 nucleotides read TGCGCCAGCAGACCCACGACCTTACCAGTGACTAGCTATGGCTACACCTTC. The chain uses TRBV5-1 and TRBJ1-2; D gene ambiguous. Germline loops: CDR1 SGHRS, CDR2 YFSETQ. V lost 5 bases, J lost 4 bases, and 24 bases lay in between. CDR3 length: 17 amino acids.

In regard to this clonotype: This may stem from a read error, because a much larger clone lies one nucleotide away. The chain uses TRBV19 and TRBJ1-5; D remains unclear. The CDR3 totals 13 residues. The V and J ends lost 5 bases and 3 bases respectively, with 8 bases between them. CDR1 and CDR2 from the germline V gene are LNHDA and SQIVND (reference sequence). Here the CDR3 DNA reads TGTGCCAGTAGTGTGCAACACAATCAGCCCCAGCATTTT. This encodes CASSVQHNQPQHF.